The text below deals with one T cell receptor beta chain. Its antigen remains unknown. This sample was taken from a study of OX40 agonist ivuxolimab in advanced cancers. Study-wide results and caveats: There were, on average, more expanded clones in CD8+ T cells than in CD4+.

V dropped 3 bases and J dropped 7 bases, with 15 bases sitting between them. CDR1 and CDR2 (germline): SNHLY, FYNNEI. This CDR3 has 15 amino acids. Sampled blood was obtained at baseline, cycle 4 day 1, and cycle 7 day 1. Repertoires were generated with immunoSEQ multiplex PCR, while TCRdb's copy carries only in-frame clones and drops some. The profile shows 90,000 to 100,000 clones, more than 85% of them singletons. The clonotype originates from an adult with an advanced solid tumor such as melanoma, head and neck, liver or kidney cancer. The starting material was CD4+ or CD8+ T cells sorted from blood, obtained in a trial of the OX40 agonist ivuxolimab. This chain uses TRBV2 with TRBJ2-2; D assignment may be TRBD1 or TRBD2 (5 bases each). DNA of the CDR3: TGTGCCAGCAGTGAGAGGGCAGGGAGAGGCGGGGAGCTGTTTTTT. This codes for CASSERAGRGGELFF.